This is a list of T cell receptor beta chains from one sample in a study of neoadjuvant anti-PD-1 for oral cavity cancer. Sequenced by immunoSEQ multiplex PCR; TCRdb stores in-frame clones only, minus some. Of about 23,000 clones in the sample, less than 35% were seen once. The material was tumor tissue, obtained after nivolumab (anti-PD-1) treatment. Source of these receptors: a person between 40 and 80 years old with oral cavity squamous cell carcinoma. CDR3s include the opening cysteine and the closing phenylalanine or tryptophan. A D gene is named only where the DNA matches it firmly. For some rows the clone size is stated as once, few or many, or as a class when expanded; others skip it.

size | J | V | D | DNA | CDR3
. | TRBJ1-4 | TRBV4-1 | . | TGCGCCAGCAGCCCTGCGCTGGGGCTGGCTAATGAAAAACTGTTTTTT | CASSPALGLANEKLFF
. | TRBJ2-7 | TRBV28 | TRBD1 | TGTGCCAGCAGTCCGGGACAGCCACCCTACGAGCAGTACTTC | CASSPGQPPYEQYF
. | TRBJ2-1 | TRBV6-1 | . | TGTGCCAGCAGTGAACAGGGGTGGGATGAGCAGTTCTTC | CASSEQGWDEQFF
few | TRBJ2-5 | TRBV10-3 | . | TGTGCCGGCTCAGCGGGTCCTCGGCAAGAGACCCAGTACTTC | CAGSAGPRQETQYF
. | TRBJ1-1 | TRBV11-2 | . | TGTGCCAGCAGCTTACTAGGACAGTACACTGAAGCTTTCTTT | CASSLLGQYTEAFF
. | TRBJ2-5 | TRBV15 | TRBD2 | TGTGCCACCAGGAAAGCGGGGGGACAAGAGACCCAGTACTTC | CATRKAGGQETQYF
. | TRBJ1-4 | TRBV6-5 | TRBD1 | TGTGCCAGCAGCCCCGGGACAGGGGAACAAAAACTGTTTTTT | CASSPGTGEQKLFF
. | TRBJ1-4 | TRBV29-1 | . | TGCAGCGCCACTGGGCAGGGTGATAATGAAAAACTGTTTTTT | CSATGQGDNEKLFF
few | TRBJ2-3 | TRBV21-1 | . | TGTGCCAGCAGCACGCCGGGACCAAGCACAGATACGCAGTATTTT | CASSTPGPSTDTQYF
. | TRBJ2-7 | TRBV10-3 | TRBD1 | TGTGCCATTATGGTCGACAGGGGGCTGAGGGAGCAGTACTTC | CAIMVDRGLREQYF
. | TRBJ2-1 | TRBV29-1 | . | TGCAGCGTTGTATCCGGGGGGCATGGGGGTGAGCAGTTCTTC | CSVVSGGHGGEQFF
many | TRBJ1-2 | TRBV10-3 | TRBD1 | TGTGCCATCGCGTCGGACAGGGGGACTGGCTACACCTTC | CAIASDRGTGYTF
. | TRBJ1-2 | TRBV5-1 | . | TGCGCCAGCAGCTTGCCGGAGGGTGTCTATGGCTACACCTTC | CASSLPEGVYGYTF
. | TRBJ2-3 | TRBV6-6 | . | TGTGCCAGCAGTTACTCGAAGGATACGCAGTATTTT | CASSYSKDTQYF
. | TRBJ2-2 | TRBV19 | . | TGTGCCAGTATGGCGATAAGGGGTTTCACCGGGGAGCTGTTTTTT | CASMAIRGFTGELFF
. | TRBJ2-1 | TRBV10-3 | . | TGTGCCATCAGCGAGACTGGGGGAGATGGGCAGTTCTTC | CAISETGGDGQFF
. | TRBJ2-7 | TRBV7-9 | TRBD1 | TGTGCCAGCAGCTTAGTGGGGACAGGGGTGGGTGAGCAGTACTTC | CASSLVGTGVGEQYF
few | TRBJ1-1 | TRBV29-1 | TRBD1 | TGCAGCGTTCAGAGGGACAGGGACACTGAAGCTTTCTTT | CSVQRDRDTEAFF
. | TRBJ2-2 | TRBV11-2 | . | TGTGCCAGCAGCAGAACCCTCGGGGCCGCCACCGGGGAGCTGTTTTTT | CASSRTLGAATGELFF
. | TRBJ2-7 | TRBV27 | . | TGTGCCAGCAGGGGAGGACGGGGCTCCTACGAGCAGTACTTC | CASRGGRGSYEQYF
few | TRBJ2-5 | TRBV13 | . | TGTGCCAGCAGCCTCCCCCAAGAGACCCAGTACTTC | CASSLPQETQYF
. | TRBJ1-5 | TRBV19 | TRBD1 | TGTGCCAGTAGTACGCGACAGGGCGGCGGGGCTCAGCCCCAGCATTTT | CASSTRQGGGAQPQHF
. | TRBJ2-3 | TRBV5-8 | TRBD1 | TGTGCCAGCAGCCCTAGGACAGGAAGTGCAGATACGCAGTATTTT | CASSPRTGSADTQYF
. | TRBJ2-3 | TRBV7-3 | . | TGTGCCAGCAGCTTATCAGTAGGGGTTACAGATACGCAGTATTTT | CASSLSVGVTDTQYF
medium-sized | TRBJ1-1 | TRBV19 | TRBD1 | TGTGCCAGTAGTATTTTGGGACAGGTGAAATCTGAAGCTTTCTTT | CASSILGQVKSEAFF
few | TRBJ2-7 | TRBV5-1 | TRBD1 | TGCGCCAGCAGCTTGGACGGACAGGGTATGGAGCAGTACTTC | CASSLDGQGMEQYF
. | TRBJ2-7 | TRBV4-2 | TRBD2 | TGTGCCAGCTCCTGGCGGGAGCCTTCCTACGAGCAGTACTTC | CASSWREPSYEQYF
few | TRBJ1-2 | TRBV27 | . | TGTGCCAGCAGAAGGGAACAGGGCCATCAAAGCTACACCTTC | CASRREQGHQSYTF
few | TRBJ2-5 | TRBV15 | TRBD2 | TGTGCCACCAGCAGACCCGCTAGCGGAGAAGAGACCCAGTACTTC | CATSRPASGEETQYF
few | TRBJ2-1 | TRBV30 | . | TGTGCCTGGAGTGGAATACCGTCCTACAATGAGCAGTTCTTC | CAWSGIPSYNEQFF
. | TRBJ1-2 | TRBV29-1 | . | TGCAGCGTTGAGAACAGCCTATCTAACTATGGCTACACCTTC | CSVENSLSNYGYTF
few | TRBJ1-2 | TRBV27 | . | TGTGCCAGCAGTTCGGCCTCTTCCGGCTACACCTTC | CASSSASSGYTF
few | TRBJ1-1 | TRBV5-6 | . | TGTGCCAGCAGCTTGGCTCAGGGAGGCACTGAAGCTTTCTTT | CASSLAQGGTEAFF
few | TRBJ2-5 | TRBV27 | TRBD2 | TGTGCCAGCAGTTACTCGACCCTAGCGGCAGAGACCCAGTACTTC | CASSYSTLAAETQYF
. | TRBJ1-1 | TRBV5-1 | . | TGCGCCAGCAGCACGTCAGGGAGGGGCACTGAAGCTTTCTTT | CASSTSGRGTEAFF